This entry lists 19 T cell receptor beta chains sequenced from one sample in a study of beta chain features in type 1 diabetes. Since all of the isolated RNA was reverse transcribed, expressed TCRB transcripts were what got sequenced. Clones were sequenced by immunoSEQ multiplex PCR, and TCRdb holds only the in-frame ones, with some missing. The data contain 140,000 to 150,000 clones, around 51% of them singletons. Sequenced material: Tregs from blood. Source of these receptors: a man aged 18-30 years in good health.

The rearrangement joins TRBV4-2 to TRBJ2-1, with D hard to call. Germline V gene data show CDR1 as LGHNA and CDR2 as YNFKEQ. This CDR3 region has 17 residues. Trimming cost V 8 bases and J 0 bases, with 20 bases left between them. CDR3 bases: TGTGCCAGCCGTCGAATTGGAGAGAAAATCTCCTACAATGAGCAGTTCTTC. It translates to CASRRIGEKISYNEQFF.

The rearrangement links TRBV6-4 to TRBJ2-2; D is perhaps TRBD1 (6 bases). V lost 7 bases, J lost 4 bases, and 13 bases lay in between. The CDR3 has 14 amino acids. CDR1 and CDR2 (germline): MRHNA, SNTAGT. CDR3: CASKLQGSTGELFF. CDR3 coding DNA: TGTGCCAGCAAACTTCAGGGGAGCACCGGGGAGCTGTTTTTT.

This clone was recorded a few times. The J gene is TRBJ2-1, the V gene TRBV29-1; TRBD2 matches 10 bases. After removal of 6 bases from V and 0 bases from J, the junction contained 17 bases not matched to a gene. CDR1 and CDR2 from the germline V gene are SQVTM and ANQGSEA. This CDR3 region has 19 residues. The CDR3 protein is CSVKAGGSISGISYNEQFF. The CDR3 coding sequence is TGCAGCGTCAAAGCGGGAGGGTCAATAAGTGGAATCTCCTACAATGAGCAGTTCTTC.

The rearrangement uses TRBV18 and TRBJ1-1; D unclear. The germline V gene encodes CDR1 KGHSH and CDR2 LQKENI. V lost 0 bases to trimming and J lost 6 bases, with 5 bases between them. The CDR3 runs to 12 residues. The CDR3 sequence: CASSPPSPEAFF. The CDR3 bases are TGTGCCAGCTCACCACCGAGCCCTGAAGCTTTCTTT.

The DNA for the CDR3 is TGTGCCACCAGCAGGCCGAGCGCACGGCGGAACACTGAAGCTTTCTTT. Translated: CATSRPSARRNTEAFF. This chain joins TRBV15 and TRBJ1-1; D unresolved. CDR1 is LNHNV, CDR2 YYDKDF, per germline (reference sequence). CDR3 length equals 16 residues. V was pared by 3 bases and J by 1 base, with 15 bases between.

This chain links TRBV6-6 with TRBJ2-6; D is possibly TRBD1 (6 bases). CDR3 size: 15 residues. The V end was cut by 4 bases, the J end by 1 base, with 8 bases between. Germline CDR1 reads MNHNY; CDR2 reads SVGAGI (reference sequence). The CDR3 region is CASSSDRSGANVLTF. CDR3 DNA sequence: TGTGCCAGCAGTTCCGACAGGTCTGGGGCCAACGTCCTGACTTTC.

The V call is TRBV9, the J call TRBJ2-7, with 7 nucleotides matching TRBD1. The CDR3 totals 14 residues. V trimming: 4 bases; J trimming: 5 bases; junction bases outside the gene matches: 9. Germline-derived CDR1 and CDR2 are SGDLS and YYNGEE. For the CDR3, the DNA is TGTGCCAGCAGCCCGGGACAGAGTCGCCACGAGCAGTACTTC. It specifies CASSPGQSRHEQYF.

This chain uses TRBV7-8 with TRBJ2-1; D gene unclear. The V end was cut by 0 bases, the J end by 0 bases, with 15 bases between. This CDR3 contains 18 residues. CDR1 and CDR2 (germline): SGHVS, FQNEAQ. The CDR3 nucleotides read TGTGCCAGCAGCTTAGCAGTGCGGCGGAGCATCTCCTACAATGAGCAGTTCTTC. Amino acids: CASSLAVRRSISYNEQFF.

This clone came up a few times. The chain couples TRBV28 to TRBJ1-2; a weak D match, TRBD1 (5 bases). V was pared by 5 bases and J by 5 bases, with 9 bases between. The CDR3 totals 12 residues. Germline CDR1 is MDHEN and CDR2 is SYDVKM. CDR3: CASSGTVYGYTF. The CDR3 DNA sequence: TGTGCCAGCAGTGGGACTGTTTATGGCTACACCTTC.

The rearrangement links TRBV5-1 to TRBJ1-6; perhaps TRBD1 as D (5 bases). This CDR3 contains 16 residues. V was clipped by 0 bases and J by 10 bases, with 17 bases between them. The V gene's germline CDR1 is SGHRS and CDR2 YFSETQ. The CDR3 here is CASSLVAGWEGSPLHF. For the CDR3, the DNA is TGCGCCAGCAGCTTGGTGGCAGGGTGGGAGGGATCACCCCTCCACTTT.

The V and J genes are TRBV7-9 and TRBJ1-6; D gene ambiguous. Per germline, CDR1 SEHNR and CDR2 FQNEAQ (reference sequence). This CDR3 has 12 residues. V lost 1 base to trimming and J lost 10 bases, with 5 bases between them. CDR3 residues: CASSLGESPLHF. DNA for the CDR3: TGTGCCAGCAGCTTAGGAGAATCACCCCTCCACTTT.

This clone is a singleton in its sample. CDR3 amino acids: CASSRGLAGPSYEQYF. The CDR3 DNA follows: TGCGCCAGCAGCAGGGGACTAGCGGGACCCTCCTACGAGCAGTACTTC. The chain joins TRBV5-1 to TRBJ2-5, with 13 bases aligning to TRBD2. The J call may be wrong; the DNA end is better matched by TRBJ2-7. Germline lookup yields CDR1 SGHRS and CDR2 YFSETQ. The CDR3 spans 16 residues.

This clone was detected once. V gene TRBV4-1 combines with J gene TRBJ2-1; TRBD2 agrees at 9 bases. Germline-derived CDR1 and CDR2 are MGHRA and YSYEKL. The CDR3 totals 17 residues. With V trimmed by 4 bases and J by 1 base, 8 bases remained unmatched. The CDR3 DNA reads as TGCGCCAGCAGCCGCTCCCCGGGACTAGCTTCCTACAATGAGCAGTTCTTC. Translated, it gives CASSRSPGLASYNEQFF.

The chain uses TRBV5-1 and TRBJ2-1; 11 bases are a match to TRBD2. After removal of 4 bases from V and 4 bases from J, the junction contained 7 bases not matched to a gene. CDR1 and CDR2 (germline): SGHRS, YFSETQ. CDR3 size: 16 residues. The CDR3 bases are TGCGCCAGCAGCAGGGGGACTAGCGGCCTATACAATGAGCAGTTCTTC. Amino acids: CASSRGTSGLYNEQFF.

J is TRBJ1-1 and V is TRBV5-6; no definite D call. Germline CDR1 and CDR2: SGHDT and YYEEEE. The length of the CDR3 is 15 residues. The V end was cut by 2 bases, the J end by 1 base, with 12 bases between. The CDR3 loop reads CASSLIHLSNTEAFF. The CDR3 region has the DNA TGTGCCAGCAGCTTAATACACCTCTCGAACACTGAAGCTTTCTTT.

The V and J genes are TRBV16 and TRBJ2-1, with D maybe TRBD1 (6 bases). The V gene's germline CDR1 is KGHSY and CDR2 FQNENV. The V gene lost 2 bases and the J gene lost 6 bases, with 14 bases spanning the gap. CDR3 length equals 15 residues. This CDR3 is CASSQTGTFGNEQFF. CDR3 nucleotide sequence: TGTGCCAGCAGCCAAACAGGGACGTTTGGCAATGAGCAGTTCTTC.

This clone has more than one count but fewer than ten. The junction departs from germline at one end; a sequencing error may be responsible. The rearrangement joins TRBV6-6 to TRBJ1-5; D might be TRBD1 (6 bases). There are 15 residues in the CDR3. The germline gives CDR1 MNHNY, CDR2 SVGAGI (reference sequence). This CDR3 reads CASSQDSISYQPQHF. CDR3 DNA: TGTGCCAGCAGTCAGGACAGTATTAGCTATCAGCCCCAGCATTTT.

This clone has only a few counts. This chain connects TRBV10-3 to TRBJ1-3; a weak D match, TRBD1 (5 bases). The CDR3 sequence is 17 residues long. V dropped 1 base and J dropped 6 bases, with 19 bases sitting between them. Germline CDR1 ENHRY, CDR2 SYGVKD. The CDR3 DNA follows: TGTGCCATCAGTGAGTTAATAGGGGATTACGAGGCAAACACCATATATTTT. Translation gives CAISELIGDYEANTIYF.

This clone appeared a few times. The J gene is TRBJ2-7, the V gene TRBV29-1; the D gene is possibly TRBD2 (7 bases). The germline V and J ends were trimmed by 4 bases and 4 bases, with 17 bases remaining between them. This CDR3 contains 14 residues. Germline CDR1 SQVTM, CDR2 ANQGSEA. CDR3 DNA sequence: TGCAGCGTTGTGTGGAGGGGGGGGCTTTACGAGCAGTACTTC. It specifies CSVVWRGGLYEQYF.